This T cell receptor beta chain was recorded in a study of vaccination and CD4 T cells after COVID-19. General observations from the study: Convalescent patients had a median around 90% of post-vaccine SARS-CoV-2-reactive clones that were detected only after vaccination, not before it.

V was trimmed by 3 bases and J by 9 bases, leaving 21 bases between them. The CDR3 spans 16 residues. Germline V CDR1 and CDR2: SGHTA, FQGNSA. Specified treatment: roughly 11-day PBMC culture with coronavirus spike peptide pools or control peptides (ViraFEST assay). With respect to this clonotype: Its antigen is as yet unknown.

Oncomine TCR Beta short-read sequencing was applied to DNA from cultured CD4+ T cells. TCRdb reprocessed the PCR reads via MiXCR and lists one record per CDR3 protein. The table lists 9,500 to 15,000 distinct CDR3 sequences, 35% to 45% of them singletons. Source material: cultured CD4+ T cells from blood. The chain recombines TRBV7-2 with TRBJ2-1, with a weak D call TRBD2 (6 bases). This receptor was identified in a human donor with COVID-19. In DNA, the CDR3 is TGTGCCAGCAGCTTCAGGAACGAGACTAGGACCTTTGAGCAGTTCTTC. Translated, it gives CASSFRNETRTFEQFF.